One and the same sample provided the 27 T cell receptor beta chains below, sequenced in a study of blood T cell repertoires in COVID-19. Sequencing was performed with immunoSEQ multiplex PCR; in TCRdb, only in-frame clones are kept and a portion is missing. The sample contains about 55,000 clones, 70% to 85% of which appear only once. What was sequenced was peripheral blood. These receptors were obtained from a man older than 75 with COVID-19, enrolled during active disease.

This sequence joins TRBV30 and TRBJ2-3; D not resolved. This CDR3 comprises 13 residues. Trimming removed 8 bases from V and 1 base from J, with 13 bases in between. From germline, CDR1 is GTSNPN and CDR2 SVGIG (reference sequence). This CDR3 is CAAREYGTDTQYF. The CDR3, as DNA: TGTGCCGCGCGCGAGTACGGCACAGATACGCAGTATTTT.

The chain recombines TRBV7-2 with TRBJ1-4; 7 bases match TRBD1. The ends lost 3 bases at V and 6 bases at J; junction bases unmatched: 4. The germline V gene encodes CDR1 SGHTA and CDR2 FQGNSA. The CDR3 totals 14 residues. CDR3 coding DNA: TGTGCCAGCAGCTTCCAAGGGGGCGATGAAAAACTGTTTTTT. Its translation is CASSFQGGDEKLFF.

This chain connects TRBV9 to TRBJ2-7; TRBD1 is a possible D gene (7 bases). Germline V CDR1 and CDR2: SGDLS, YYNGEE. The V end lost 0 bases, the J end lost 6 bases, and 16 bases lay between the germline ends. This CDR3 has 15 amino acids. The chain's CDR3 is CASSVDSRGVFEQYF. CDR3 DNA: TGTGCCAGCAGCGTAGATTCCAGGGGGGTCTTCGAGCAGTACTTC.

The chain employs TRBV30 and TRBJ1-5; D not resolved. Trimming stripped 0 bases from V and 4 bases from J, with 7 bases between. This CDR3 has 13 residues. From germline, CDR1 is GTSNPN and CDR2 SVGIG (reference sequence). The CDR3 region has the DNA TGTGCCTGGAGTGTGGGCGATAATCAGCCCCAGCATTTT. It specifies CAWSVGDNQPQHF.

The chain employs TRBV3-1 (or the pseudogene TRBV3-2) and TRBJ2-2; TRBD1 matches at 7 bases. The germline gives CDR1 LGHDT, CDR2 YNNKEL (reference sequence). The trim removed 5 bases at V and 1 base at J, leaving 4 bases unmatched. This CDR3 spans 15 amino acids. The chain's CDR3 is CASSWGQRNTGELFF. The CDR3 DNA reads as TGTGCCAGCAGCTGGGGACAGAGGAACACCGGGGAGCTGTTTTTT.

This clone was recorded a few times. The genes are TRBV28 and TRBJ1-2; D is undetermined. CDR3 size: 15 residues. Germline V gene data show CDR1 as MDHEN and CDR2 as SYDVKM. The V end lost 6 bases, the J end lost 6 bases, and 20 bases lay between the germline ends. The CDR3 reads CASSPIFATRDGYTF. In DNA, the CDR3 is TGTGCCAGCAGCCCCATATTCGCGACGCGGGATGGCTACACCTTC.

This chain connects TRBV29-1 to TRBJ2-3; TRBD2 matches 11 bases. The CDR3 consists of 17 residues. Per germline, CDR1 SQVTM and CDR2 ANQGSEA. After removal of 5 bases from V and 0 bases from J, the junction contained 10 bases not matched to a gene. The DNA for the CDR3 is TGCAGCGTTCAAGGACTAGCGGGTGTCACTAGCACAGATACGCAGTATTTT. Encoded protein: CSVQGLAGVTSTDTQYF.

The V and J genes are TRBV6-5 and TRBJ2-5; D might be TRBD1 (5 bases). The V gene's germline CDR1 is MNHEY and CDR2 SVGAGI. This CDR3 is built from 13 residues. Trimming removed 6 bases at V and 5 bases at J, with 13 bases between. CDR3 sequence (DNA): TGTGCCAGCAGCAAGGGGAATAGGGAGACCCAGTACTTC. Protein: CASSKGNRETQYF.

V usage is TRBV10-1 and J usage is TRBJ1-6; 7 nucleotides align to TRBD1. The V gene's germline CDR1 is WNHNN and CDR2 SYGVQD (reference sequence). The CDR3 consists of 16 residues. Trimming cost V 11 bases and J 10 bases; bases outside gene matches: 20. DNA for the CDR3: TGCGCCCCCAGAGTGGCGAGCAGGGGGAGAGGGTCACCCCTCCACTTT. Translated: CAPRVASRGRGSPLHF.

As DNA, the CDR3 is TGTGCCTGGGGGGGACTAGCGGGTCCCACAGATACGCAGTATTTT. Its translation: CAWGGLAGPTDTQYF. This sequence joins TRBV30 and TRBJ2-3, with 12 bases lining up with TRBD2. Germline V CDR1 and CDR2: GTSNPN, SVGIG (reference sequence). This CDR3 comprises 15 residues. V trimming: 5 bases; J trimming: 2 bases; junction bases outside the gene matches: 5.

The chain joins TRBV11-2 to TRBJ2-2; TRBD1 matches 8 bases. J was trimmed by 7 bases and V by 4 bases; bases with no gene match: 8. The CDR3 extends over 15 amino acids. CDR1 and CDR2 from the germline V gene are SGHAT and FQNNGV. The CDR3 DNA follows: TGTGCCAGCAGCTCCGACAGGGGTCGGGGCGGGGAGCTGTTTTTT. It encodes CASSSDRGRGGELFF. Looking up the rest from reference TRBV11-2 and TRBJ2-2 gives the full variable domain: EAGVAQSPRYKIIEKRQSVAFWCNPISGHATLYWYQQILGQGPKLLIQFQNNGVVDDSQLPKDRFSAERLKGVDSTLKIQPAKLEDSAVYLCASSSDRGRGGELFFGEGSRLTVL.

The chain employs TRBV29-1 and TRBJ1-4; D perhaps matches TRBD1 (5 bases). The V gene's germline CDR1 is SQVTM and CDR2 ANQGSEA. The germline V and J ends were trimmed by 5 bases and 5 bases, with 12 bases remaining between them. This CDR3 spans 13 amino acids. Here the CDR3 reads CSVRSQGNEKLFF. The CDR3 nucleotides are TGCAGCGTTCGGAGCCAGGGAAATGAAAAACTGTTTTTT.

The chain recombines TRBV6-6 with TRBJ1-1; D is unclear. Germline V CDR1 and CDR2: MNHNY, SVGAGI (reference sequence). This CDR3 region has 13 residues. The V end lost 8 bases, the J end lost 1 base, and 11 bases lay between the germline ends. The CDR3 sequence is CASRRPGNTEAFF. DNA of the CDR3: TGTGCCAGCCGCCGCCCGGGGAACACTGAAGCTTTCTTT.

The rearrangement links TRBV29-1 to TRBJ2-1; D may be TRBD2 (7 bases). The CDR3 loop spans 11 amino acids. Germline V lookup: CDR1 SQVTM, CDR2 ANQGSEA. Trimming took 4 bases from V and 12 from J, leaving 13 bases between them. CDR3 region: CSVGRGGGQFF. The CDR3 DNA sequence: TGCAGCGTTGGCAGAGGGGGGGGGCAGTTCTTC.

This clone has a single count. The genes are TRBV7-2 and TRBJ2-5; TRBD2 matches 12 bases. This CDR3 contains 19 residues. The V and J ends lost 5 bases and 0 bases, in that order; junction bases with no gene match: 13. Germline values: CDR1 SGHTA, CDR2 FQGNSA. CDR3 loop: CASSPGWTSGEPYQETQYF. CDR3 nucleotide sequence: TGTGCCAGCAGCCCAGGGTGGACTAGCGGGGAACCGTACCAAGAGACCCAGTACTTC.

This clone was counted a single time. The rearrangement links TRBV19 to TRBJ2-3; 11 bases match TRBD1. Per germline, CDR1 LNHDA and CDR2 SQIVND (reference sequence). The CDR3 covers 16 residues. With V trimmed by 4 bases and J by 3 bases, 6 bases remained unmatched. In DNA form, the CDR3 reads TGTGCCAGTAGTACAAGGACAGGGGGCGAGACAGATACGCAGTATTTT. It specifies CASSTRTGGETDTQYF.

V and J are TRBV11-2 and TRBJ2-5; 9 bases map to TRBD2. This CDR3 has 17 residues. V shed 0 bases and J 1 base; nucleotides not matched to a gene: 6. Looked up from germline, CDR1 is SGHAT and CDR2 is FQNNGV. The chain's CDR3 is CASSLDRASGIQETQYF. In DNA form, the CDR3 reads TGTGCCAGCAGCTTAGATCGTGCTAGCGGGATCCAAGAGACCCAGTACTTC.

This CDR3 is CASSSRLHGYTF. The CDR3 bases are TGTGCCAGCAGCTCCCGGTTACATGGCTACACCTTC. This sequence joins TRBV28 and TRBJ1-2; D not resolved. Germline V lookup: CDR1 MDHEN, CDR2 SYDVKM. Trimming removed 6 bases at V and 6 bases at J, with 11 bases between. This CDR3 has 12 residues.

The rearrangement uses TRBV24-1 and TRBJ2-1, with 10 bases aligning to TRBD2. Germline lookup yields CDR1 KGHDR and CDR2 SFDVKD. The CDR3 contains 16 residues. After removal of 2 bases from V and 1 base from J, the junction contained 1 base not matched to a gene. The CDR3 DNA sequence: TGTGCCACCAGTGATTCACTAGCGGGGTCCTACAATGAGCAGTTCTTC. Its protein is CATSDSLAGSYNEQFF.

The rearrangement joins TRBV5-6 to TRBJ1-2; D unclear. The CDR3 covers 16 residues. The germline V gene has CDR1 SGHDT and CDR2 YYEEEE. V was trimmed by 0 bases and J by 0 bases, leaving 12 bases between them. This chain's CDR3 is CASSLVGFSPNYGYTF. The CDR3 bases are TGTGCCAGCAGCTTGGTCGGCTTTAGCCCTAACTATGGCTACACCTTC.

The rearrangement links TRBV5-8 to TRBJ1-2; D is ambiguous. This CDR3 region has 12 residues. The germline V gene encodes CDR1 SGHTS and CDR2 YDEGEE. Trimming cost V 0 bases and J 5 bases, with 5 bases left between them. CDR3 residues: CASSLGLYGYTF. CDR3 bases: TGTGCCAGCAGCTTGGGACTTTATGGCTACACCTTC.

This clone was seen just once. V and J are TRBV18 and TRBJ1-3; unclear D gene. The CDR3 is made up of 17 amino acids. V was pared by 1 base and J by 0 bases, with 13 bases between. The germline V gene has CDR1 KGHSH and CDR2 LQKENI. CDR3 coding DNA: TGTGCCAGCTCACCACGTCAGGCCTCGAGCTCTGGAAACACCATATATTTT. Its translation is CASSPRQASSSGNTIYF.

The rearrangement uses TRBV9 and TRBJ1-1; D not certain. The CDR3 runs 17 residues. Germline CDR1 reads SGDLS; CDR2 reads YYNGEE. Between the trimmed V and J ends, which lost 0 bases and 0 bases, there was a span of 15 bases. The chain's CDR3 is CASSVGGSGSLNTEAFF. In DNA form, the CDR3 reads TGTGCCAGCAGCGTAGGAGGGTCCGGCAGCCTGAACACTGAAGCTTTCTTT. The variable domain in full, completed from reference TRBV9 and TRBJ1-1, reads DSGVTQTPKHLITATGQRVTLRCSPRSGDLSVYWYQQSLDQGLQFLIQYYNGEERAKGNILERFSAQQFPDLHSELNLSSLELGDSALYFCASSVGGSGSLNTEAFFGQGTRLTVV.

This clone came up once. The chain combines TRBV7-8 with TRBJ2-3, with D hard to call. Germline-derived CDR1 and CDR2 are SGHVS and FQNEAQ. The CDR3 consists of 11 residues. Trimming shortened V by 5 bases and J by 6 bases, and 6 bases separated the two germline ends. The CDR3 region has the DNA TGTGCCAGCAGCCATGGCGATACGCAGTATTTT. It encodes CASSHGDTQYF. Supplemented by reference TRBV7-8 and TRBJ2-3, the full variable domain reads GAGVSQSPRYKVAKRGQDVALRCDPISGHVSLFWYQQALGQGPEFLTYFQNEAQLDKSGLPSDRFFAERPEGSVSTLKIQRTQQEDSAVYLCASSHGDTQYFGPGTRLTVL.

The chain has TRBV30 and TRBJ2-5; 11 positions match TRBD2. Unmatched junction bases numbered 13, after V lost 5 bases and J lost 5 bases. The germline gives CDR1 GTSNPN, CDR2 SVGIG (reference sequence). The CDR3 extends over 16 amino acids. CDR3 in DNA: TGTGCCTGGGATGGGCTAGCGGGGGGTAGGGGGGAGACCCAGTACTTC. Residues: CAWDGLAGGRGETQYF. Full variable domain (missing parts from reference TRBV30 and TRBJ2-5): SQTIHQWPATLVQPVGSPLSLECTVEGTSNPNLYWYRQAAGRGLQLLFYSVGIGQISSEVPQNLSASRPQDRQFILSSKKLLLSDSGFYLCAWDGLAGGRGETQYFGPGTRLLVL.

The V gene is TRBV12-3 or TRBV12-4, the J gene TRBJ1-2, with TRBD1 matching 9 bases. V shed 5 bases and J 5 bases; nucleotides not matched to a gene: 3. CDR3 size: 13 residues. This chain's CDR3 is CASSVGQGYGYTF. DNA of the CDR3: TGTGCCAGCAGTGTGGGACAGGGATATGGCTACACCTTC.

This chain links TRBV19 with TRBJ1-5; D remains unclear. The CDR3 loop spans 12 amino acids. V lost 6 bases and J 7 bases, leaving 10 bases between the germline ends. Looked up from germline, CDR1 is LNHDA and CDR2 is SQIVND (reference sequence). The CDR3 loop is CASSTVLQPQHF. CDR3 in DNA: TGTGCCAGTAGCACGGTGCTCCAGCCCCAGCATTTT. The full variable domain, with the rest looked up from reference TRBV19 and TRBJ1-5, is DGGITQSPKYLFRKEGQNVTLSCEQNLNHDAMYWYRQDPGQGLRLIYYSQIVNDFQKGDIAEGYSVSREKKESFPLTVTSAQKNPTAFYLCASSTVLQPQHFGDGTRLSIL.